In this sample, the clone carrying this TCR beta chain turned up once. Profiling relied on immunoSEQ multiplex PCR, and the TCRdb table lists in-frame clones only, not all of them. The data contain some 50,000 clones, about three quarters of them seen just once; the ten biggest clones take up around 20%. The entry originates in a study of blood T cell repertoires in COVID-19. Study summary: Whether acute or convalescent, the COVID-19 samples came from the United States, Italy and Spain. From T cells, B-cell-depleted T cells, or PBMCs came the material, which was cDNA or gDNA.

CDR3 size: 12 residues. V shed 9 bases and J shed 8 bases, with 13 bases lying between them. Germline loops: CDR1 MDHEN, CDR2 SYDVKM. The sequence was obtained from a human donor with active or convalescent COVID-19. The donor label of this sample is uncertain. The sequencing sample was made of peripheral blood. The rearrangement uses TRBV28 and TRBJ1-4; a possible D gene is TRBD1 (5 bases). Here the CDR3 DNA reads TGTGCCAGTGGGCTCAAGGGGGAAAAACTGTTTTTT. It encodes CASGLKGEKLFF.